Listed here are 21 T cell receptor beta chains from one sample, sequenced in a study of shared clonotypes between healthy human individuals. TCRdb keeps only in-frame clones here, not all; method: immunoSEQ multiplex PCR. Of under 850,000 clones listed, roughly 72% are singletons. Sequencing input: memory CD4+ T cells sorted from blood. The sample's subset: CD45RA-negative fraction. Receptor source: a woman in her 30s in good health.

This chain uses TRBV28 with TRBJ2-7, with D perhaps TRBD1 or TRBD2 (6 bases each). Germline V gives CDR1 MDHEN, CDR2 SYDVKM. The CDR3 has 16 amino acids. With 6 bases removed from V and 4 bases from J, the gap between germline ends came to 22 bases. The CDR3 DNA sequence: TGTGCCAGCAGAACCCCCATACAGGGAGGCTGGTACGAGCAGTACTTC. Translation gives CASRTPIQGGWYEQYF.

Details on this clone: The same CDR3 also results from other DNA sequences found in this sample. V is TRBV18 and J is TRBJ2-5; the D is unclear. The V gene's germline CDR1 is KGHSH and CDR2 LQKENI. This CDR3 has 13 residues. Trimming pared 2 bases from V and 1 base from J, leaving 5 bases between. CDR3: CASSPRGQETQYF. DNA of the CDR3: TGTGCCAGCTCACCAAGAGGCCAAGAGACCCAGTACTTC.

This clone was recorded at least ten times. The rearrangement links TRBV2 to TRBJ2-2; tentative D call: TRBD2 (5 bases). Trimming stripped 6 bases from V and 0 bases from J, with 8 bases between. In germline, CDR1 is SNHLY, CDR2 FYNNEI. The CDR3 has 14 residues. The CDR3 DNA is TGTGCCAGCAGCCTCGGGGCGAACACCGGGGAGCTGTTTTTT. The encoded protein is CASSLGANTGELFF.

This chain links TRBV29-1 with TRBJ2-7; D gene uncertain. Trimming took 6 bases from V and 0 from J, leaving 9 bases between them. Germline CDR1 SQVTM, CDR2 ANQGSEA. The CDR3 covers 12 residues. CDR3 residues: CSVVTDSYEQYF. Written as DNA, the CDR3 is TGCAGCGTGGTGACGGACTCCTACGAGCAGTACTTC.

The chain couples TRBV28 to TRBJ2-3; perhaps TRBD1 as D (6 bases). Germline lookup yields CDR1 MDHEN and CDR2 SYDVKM. CDR3 length: 16 amino acids. Trimming pared 10 bases from V and 0 bases from J, leaving 20 bases between. The CDR3: CATGIRQAYSTDTQYF. CDR3 sequence (DNA): TGTGCCACAGGGATTAGACAGGCCTATAGCACAGATACGCAGTATTTT.

The chain couples TRBV2 to TRBJ2-1, with 11 bases matching TRBD2. After removal of 10 bases from V and 3 bases from J, the junction contained 8 bases not matched to a gene. The CDR3 length is 15 residues. Germline V CDR1 and CDR2: SNHLY, FYNNEI. The DNA for the CDR3 is TGTGCCACTAGGCCCCTAGCGGGAGGCTACAATGAGCAGTTCTTC. Its protein product is CATRPLAGGYNEQFF.

A few counts support this clone. The CDR3 nucleotides read TGCAGTGCTAGCAAGGGAGATACGCAGTATTTT. This codes for CSASKGDTQYF. The chain combines TRBV20-1 with TRBJ2-3, with unresolved D. V was clipped by 3 bases and J by 5 bases, with 6 bases between them. There are 11 residues in the CDR3. Germline CDR1 and CDR2: DFQATT and SNEGSKA (reference sequence).

This clone was recorded a few times. The J gene is TRBJ1-4, the V gene TRBV28; D uncertain. Germline assignment: CDR1 MDHEN and CDR2 SYDVKM. V was trimmed by 2 bases and J by 5 bases, leaving 12 bases between them. The CDR3 length is 15 residues. This CDR3 reads CASSLPGPRNEKLFF. CDR3 DNA: TGTGCCAGCAGTTTACCTGGACCCAGGAATGAAAAACTGTTTTTT.

V usage is TRBV5-1 and J usage is TRBJ2-2; 8 bases are shared with TRBD2. The V gene's germline CDR1 is SGHRS and CDR2 YFSETQ. This CDR3 is built from 16 residues. V shed 1 base and J 5 bases; nucleotides not matched to a gene: 7. CDR3 in amino acids: CASSLLTGGPTGELFF. DNA of the CDR3: TGCGCCAGCAGCTTGCTAACGGGAGGGCCAACCGGGGAGCTGTTTTTT.

V gene TRBV7-9 combines with J gene TRBJ1-6, with D hard to call. This CDR3 is built from 13 residues. The germline gives CDR1 SEHNR, CDR2 FQNEAQ (reference sequence). V was trimmed by 4 bases and J by 14 bases, leaving 15 bases between them. CDR3 in amino acids: CASSYDQANSLHF. As DNA, the CDR3 is TGTGCCAGCAGCTATGATCAGGCAAATTCCCTCCACTTT.

The CDR3: CASTPAGAGDGYTF. The CDR3 bases are TGTGCCAGCACTCCGGCAGGGGCTGGGGATGGCTACACCTTC. V gene TRBV6-1 combines with J gene TRBJ1-2, with D possibly matching TRBD1 (6 bases). CDR1 and CDR2 (germline): MNHNS, SASEGT. V lost 7 bases to trimming and J lost 6 bases, with 18 bases between them. This CDR3 has 14 residues.

The chain couples TRBV7-9 to TRBJ1-5; 7 nucleotides agree with TRBD1. The germline CDR1 and CDR2 sequences are SEHNR and FQNEAQ (reference sequence). This CDR3 spans 15 amino acids. V lost 8 bases and J lost 3; bases outside the gene matches: 10. This CDR3 is CASAVGTGDNQPQHF. The CDR3 bases are TGTGCCAGCGCCGTCGGCACAGGGGACAATCAGCCCCAGCATTTT.

This chain connects TRBV7-7 to TRBJ1-1; D is undetermined. The CDR3 has 13 amino acids. The ends were cut back, 1 base at V and 1 base at J, with 4 bases in the middle. Germline V gives CDR1 SSHAT, CDR2 FNYEAQ (reference sequence). Written as DNA, the CDR3 is TGTGCCAGCAGCTTAGGATGGAACACTGAAGCTTTCTTT. Encoded protein: CASSLGWNTEAFF.

This clone was seen ten or more times. The J gene is TRBJ2-4, the V gene TRBV5-1; 11 bases map to TRBD2. This CDR3 comprises 16 residues. Germline-derived CDR1 and CDR2 are SGHRS and YFSETQ. With 1 base clipped from V and 9 bases from J, the junction kept 9 bases outside the gene matches. The chain's CDR3 is CASSLKLAGDDGIQYF. CDR3 DNA sequence: TGCGCCAGCAGCTTGAAACTAGCGGGAGATGATGGCATTCAGTACTTC.

The CDR3, as DNA: TGTGCCAGCAGTTATAGGGTCCAAAATGAGCAGTTCTTC. Protein sequence: CASSYRVQNEQFF. The chain couples TRBV6-6 to TRBJ2-1; D is unclear. The CDR3 runs 13 residues. Trimming pared 3 bases from V and 7 bases from J, leaving 10 bases between. Per germline, CDR1 MNHNY and CDR2 SVGAGI (reference sequence).

CDR3 DNA sequence: TGTGCCAGCAGTTCGCAAGGGATTCGCGAAAAACTGTTTTTT. It specifies CASSSQGIREKLFF. The chain recombines TRBV6-6 with TRBJ1-4; D uncertain. The CDR3 has 14 amino acids. V lost 4 bases to trimming and J lost 8 bases, with 14 bases between them. Germline V lookup: CDR1 MNHNY, CDR2 SVGAGI (reference sequence).

The V gene is TRBV6-5, the J gene TRBJ1-4; 8 nucleotides match TRBD1. The length of the CDR3 is 15 residues. The V gene's germline CDR1 is MNHEY and CDR2 SVGAGI. With 6 bases clipped from V and 2 bases from J, the junction kept 5 bases outside the gene matches. The CDR3 sequence: CASRKDRATNEKLFF. The DNA of the CDR3 is TGTGCCAGCAGGAAGGACAGGGCGACTAATGAAAAACTGTTTTTT.

This clone was seen more than once but under ten times. The V and J genes are TRBV29-1 and TRBJ2-3; D possibly uses TRBD1 or TRBD2 (5 bases each). Germline V gene data show CDR1 as SQVTM and CDR2 as ANQGSEA. CDR3 length equals 14 residues. Trimming stripped 7 bases from V and 3 bases from J, with 17 bases between. CDR3 region: CSANRQSGTDTQYF. CDR3 DNA: TGCAGCGCTAACCGACAGAGCGGAACAGATACGCAGTATTTT.

CDR3 nucleotides: TGTGCCAGCAGTTACGGGTGGGGGTCTAGCGGCTACGAGCAGTACTTC. This codes for CASSYGWGSSGYEQYF. The chain combines TRBV6-5 with TRBJ2-7, with TRBD2 matching over 7 bases. CDR1 is MNHEY and CDR2 is SVGAGI in the germline V gene. V lost 2 bases and J lost 3; bases outside the gene matches: 10. The CDR3 has 16 residues.

The sample holds a few counts of this clone. The chain employs TRBV6-1 and TRBJ2-5; 13 bases match TRBD2. CDR3 size: 15 residues. Germline CDR1 MNHNS, CDR2 SASEGT. The CDR3 is CGTAGLAGEQETQYF. The CDR3 DNA reads TGTGGCACGGCCGGACTAGCGGGAGAACAAGAGACCCAGTACTTC.

There are many counts of this clone. This CDR3 is also generated by other DNA sequences in the sample. The chain uses TRBV28 and TRBJ1-2; D gene ambiguous. The CDR3 runs to 13 residues. The V gene's germline CDR1 is MDHEN and CDR2 SYDVKM. V was clipped by 1 base and J by 2 bases, with 5 bases between them. The CDR3 loop is CASSLSQNYGYTF. The DNA of the CDR3 is TGTGCCAGCAGTTTATCTCAGAACTATGGCTACACCTTC.